Below, 17 T cell receptor beta chains from the same sample are listed, as sequenced in a study of shared T cell receptors in the human thymus. Clones were sequenced by immunoSEQ multiplex PCR, and TCRdb holds only the in-frame ones, with some missing. The sample contains some 660,000 clones, 80% to 90% of which appear only once. These records were also assigned to another study, of human thymus T cells.

The sequencing sample was made of thymocytes. These receptors were obtained from a boy younger than two with a congenital heart defect.

The chain couples TRBV5-6 to TRBJ2-3, with D possibly matching TRBD1 (6 bases). The CDR3 contains 15 residues. Germline V gives CDR1 SGHDT, CDR2 YYEEEE. Trimming left V 5 bases short and J 0 bases short, with 13 bases between. The chain's CDR3 is CASRRTVDSTDTQYF. The CDR3 nucleotides are TGTGCCAGCAGGAGGACAGTGGACAGCACAGATACGCAGTATTTT. Combining the CDR3 with reference TRBV5-6 and TRBJ2-3 gives the whole variable domain DAGVTQSPTHLIKTRGQQVTLRCSPKSGHDTVSWYQQALGQGPQFIFQYYEEEERQRGNFPDRFSGHQFPNYSSELNVNALLLGDSALYLCASRRTVDSTDTQYFGPGTRLTVL.

The chain employs TRBV14 and TRBJ2-1, with D perhaps matching TRBD1 (6 bases). Trimming took off 4 bases at V and 2 bases at J, with 18 bases between the two ends. This CDR3 has 17 residues. Germline CDR1 reads SGHDN; CDR2 reads FVKESK. The CDR3 loop reads CASSPHRRGSTYNEQFF. As DNA, the CDR3 is TGTGCCAGCAGCCCGCATCGCAGGGGATCGACCTACAATGAGCAGTTCTTC.

The chain carries TRBV5-1 and TRBJ1-4; a possible D gene is TRBD1 (5 bases). The germline V and J ends were trimmed by 3 bases and 11 bases, with 8 bases remaining between them. Germline CDR1 is SGHRS and CDR2 is YFSETQ. This CDR3 has 11 amino acids. The CDR3 region is CASSWGGKLFF. The CDR3 coding sequence is TGCGCCAGCAGCTGGGGGGGGAAACTGTTTTTT.

The gene calls are TRBV4-1 and TRBJ2-7; TRBD2 aligns across 7 bases. Germline CDR1 is MGHRA and CDR2 is YSYEKL. The CDR3 has 14 residues. Trimming cost V 2 bases and J 7 bases; bases outside gene matches: 8. CDR3 in DNA: TGCGCCAGCAGCCAACCGGGACTAACGGGTGAGCAGTACTTC. This codes for CASSQPGLTGEQYF.

This rearrangement joins TRBV30 to TRBJ2-1, with a weak D call TRBD1 (6 bases). The ends were cut back, 0 bases at V and 13 bases at J, with 19 bases in the middle. The CDR3 is 14 amino acids. Germline values: CDR1 GTSNPN, CDR2 SVGIG (reference sequence). CDR3 in DNA: TGTGCCTGGAGTGTACGACAGGCCCCACCCTCCCAGTTCTTC. Amino acid sequence: CAWSVRQAPPSQFF.

The rearrangement joins TRBV15 to TRBJ2-2; 7 positions agree with TRBD1. CDR3 size: 15 residues. The germline CDR1 and CDR2 sequences are LNHNV and YYDKDF (reference sequence). Trimming at V came to 4 bases and at J to 3 bases, leaving 5 bases not matched to a gene. CDR3 in amino acids: CATSTRGQHTGELFF. CDR3 bases: TGTGCCACCAGCACCCGGGGACAGCACACCGGGGAGCTGTTTTTT.

The chain combines TRBV11-2 with TRBJ1-2, with D unresolved. From germline, CDR1 is SGHAT and CDR2 FQNNGV. V was shortened by 2 bases and J by 1 base, with 20 bases between the two germline ends. The CDR3 covers 18 residues. This CDR3 is CASSLKYPRADSNYGYTF. The CDR3 nucleotides are TGTGCCAGCAGCTTAAAGTATCCCCGTGCCGATAGTAACTATGGCTACACCTTC.

For the CDR3, the DNA is TGTGCCAGCAGCCCGCAGGGTCGCCAAGAGACCCAGTACTTC. It encodes CASSPQGRQETQYF. The J gene is TRBJ2-5, the V gene TRBV6-1; D might be TRBD1 (5 bases). V lost 6 bases to trimming and J lost 1 base, with 12 bases between them. From germline, CDR1 is MNHNS and CDR2 SASEGT. CDR3 size: 14 residues.

J is TRBJ1-5 and V is TRBV7-9; weak D call: TRBD1 (6 bases). With 4 bases removed from V and 5 bases from J, the gap between germline ends came to 12 bases. The CDR3 runs to 14 residues. Germline-derived CDR1 and CDR2 are SEHNR and FQNEAQ (reference sequence). The CDR3 nucleotides are TGTGCCAGCAGCTCCAGGGGATCTGATCAGCCCCAGCATTTT. This encodes CASSSRGSDQPQHF.

This chain joins TRBV6-1 and TRBJ1-5; D unresolved. With 2 bases removed from V and 0 bases from J, the gap between germline ends came to 11 bases. The CDR3 spans 16 residues. Per germline, CDR1 MNHNS and CDR2 SASEGT. CDR3 DNA: TGTGCCAGCAGTGAATGCGGCCTATCTAGCAATCAGCCCCAGCATTTT. Its protein product is CASSECGLSSNQPQHF.

V gene TRBV21-1 combines with J gene TRBJ2-7; TRBD1, the table's D call, lacks a check against the DNA. TRBV21-1 is a known pseudogene. CDR3 length: 17 residues. The CDR3 DNA is TGTGCCAGCAGCCTCCGACAGGGACCTCCTCCCTCCTACGAGCAGTACTTC. Translation gives CASSLRQGPPPSYEQYF.

The chain has TRBV4-3 and TRBJ1-1; D gene ambiguous. Trimming stripped 4 bases from V and 11 bases from J, with 26 bases between. The length of the CDR3 is 16 residues. Germline CDR1 reads LGHNA; CDR2 reads YSLEER. The chain's CDR3 is CASSRKPKLGTPIAFF. The CDR3, as DNA: TGCGCCAGCAGCCGTAAACCGAAACTAGGAACACCCATCGCTTTCTTT.

The CDR3 DNA reads as TGTGCCAGCAGCCCAATGGGTGTGGGGCAGGGCAGATATGGCTACACCTTC. This translates into CASSPMGVGQGRYGYTF. The chain employs TRBV5-6 and TRBJ1-2; D might be TRBD1 (5 bases). Germline assignment: CDR1 SGHDT and CDR2 YYEEEE. Between the trimmed V and J ends, which lost 4 bases and 5 bases, there was a span of 24 bases. The CDR3 loop spans 17 amino acids.

CDR3 nucleotides: TGTGCTAGTGGTTTGGTTCGGGGATCAGGCTACACCTTC. It translates to CASGLVRGSGYTF. The chain uses TRBV12-5 and TRBJ1-2, with no clear D. V lost 0 bases and J lost 8, with 10 bases in between. The CDR3 length is 13 residues. CDR1 is LGHNT and CDR2 is FRNRAP in the germline V gene. Full variable domain (remainder filled in from reference TRBV12-5 and TRBJ1-2): DARVTQTPRHKVTEMGQEVTMRCQPILGHNTVFWYRQTMMQGLELLAYFRNRAPLDDSGMPKDRFSAEMPDATLATLKIQPSEPRDSAVYFCASGLVRGSGYTFGSGTRLTVV.

V gene TRBV28 combines with J gene TRBJ2-5; 12 bases map to TRBD1. The CDR3 is 15 amino acids. V lost 2 bases, J lost 12 bases, and 10 bases stayed unmatched. Germline values: CDR1 MDHEN, CDR2 SYDVKM. The CDR3 spells CASSLNGTGGEGEYF. The CDR3 nucleotides are TGTGCCAGCAGTTTAAACGGGACAGGGGGCGAAGGGGAGTACTTC.

V usage is TRBV21-1 and J usage is TRBJ2-5; TRBD1 is the table's D call and was not checked against the DNA. TRBV21-1 is a pseudogene segment. The CDR3 has 17 amino acids. Here the CDR3 reads CASSKQKTQGPQGAQYF. The CDR3 DNA is TGTGCCAGCAGCAAGCAAAAAACACAGGGGCCCCAAGGGGCCCAGTACTTC.

The rearrangement links TRBV28 to TRBJ1-1, with 7 bases identical to TRBD1. The J segment lost 1 base and the V segment lost 6 bases, leaving 2 bases of the junction unmatched. Germline assignment: CDR1 MDHEN and CDR2 SYDVKM. The CDR3 is 13 amino acids. CDR3: CASRQGRNTEAFF. CDR3 in DNA: TGTGCCAGCAGACAGGGGAGGAACACTGAAGCTTTCTTT.